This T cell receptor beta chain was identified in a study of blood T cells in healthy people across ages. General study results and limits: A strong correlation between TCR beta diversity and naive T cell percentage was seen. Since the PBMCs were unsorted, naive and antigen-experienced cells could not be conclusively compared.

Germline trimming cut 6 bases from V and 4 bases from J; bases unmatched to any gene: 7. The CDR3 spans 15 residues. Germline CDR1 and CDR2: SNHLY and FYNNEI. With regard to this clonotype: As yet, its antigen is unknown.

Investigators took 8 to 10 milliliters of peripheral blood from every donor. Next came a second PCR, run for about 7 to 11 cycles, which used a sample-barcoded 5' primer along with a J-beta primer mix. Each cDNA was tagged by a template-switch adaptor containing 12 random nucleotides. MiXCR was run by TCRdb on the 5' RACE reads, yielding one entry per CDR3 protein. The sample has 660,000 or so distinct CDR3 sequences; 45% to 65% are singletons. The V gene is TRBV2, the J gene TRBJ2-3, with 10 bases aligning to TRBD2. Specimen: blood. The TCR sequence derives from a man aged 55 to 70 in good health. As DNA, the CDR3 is TGTGCCAGCAGGGGGCAGCGGGGGGGCCCAGATACGCAGTATTTT. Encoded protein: CASRGQRGGPDTQYF.